The clone carrying this T cell receptor beta chain was picked up a small number of times. Its cognate antigen is unknown. Assay used: immunoSEQ multiplex PCR; TCRdb lists only in-frame clones, some missing. The table lists fewer than 5,000 clones, 41% of them singletons. The record originates from a study of T cells in localized non-small cell lung cancer. Study results and caveats: A raised T cell density in blood coincided with lengthier overall survival. In adjacent lung appeared a median about 58 of the top 100 tumor clones. Because only a single region of the tumor was sequenced, heterogeneity remains possible.

The CDR3 length is 15 residues. The germline gives CDR1 SGDLS, CDR2 YYNGEE. Between the trimmed V and J ends, which lost 0 bases and 5 bases, there was a span of 13 bases. This TCR came from a woman aged 40-69 years with stage I lung adenocarcinoma. The rearrangement uses TRBV9 and TRBJ2-3, with D perhaps TRBD1 (5 bases). Sample: lung tumor tissue, taken before any cancer treatment. The CDR3: CASSVEGFRGDTQYF. The CDR3 region has the DNA TGTGCCAGCAGCGTAGAAGGTTTTAGGGGAGATACGCAGTATTTT.